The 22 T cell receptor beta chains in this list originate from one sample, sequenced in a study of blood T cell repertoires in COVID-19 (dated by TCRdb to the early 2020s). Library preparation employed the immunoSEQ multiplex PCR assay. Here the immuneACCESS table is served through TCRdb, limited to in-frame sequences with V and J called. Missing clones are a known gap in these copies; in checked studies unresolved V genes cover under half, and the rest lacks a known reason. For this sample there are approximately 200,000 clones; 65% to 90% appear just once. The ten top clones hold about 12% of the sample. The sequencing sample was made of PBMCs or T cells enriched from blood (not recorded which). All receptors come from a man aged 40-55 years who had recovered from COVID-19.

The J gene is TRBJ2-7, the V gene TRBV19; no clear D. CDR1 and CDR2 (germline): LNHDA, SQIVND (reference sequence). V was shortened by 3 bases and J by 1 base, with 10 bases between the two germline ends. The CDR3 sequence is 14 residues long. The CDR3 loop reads CASSIMADSYEQYF. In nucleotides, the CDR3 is TGTGCCAGTAGTATCATGGCAGATTCCTACGAGCAGTACTTC.

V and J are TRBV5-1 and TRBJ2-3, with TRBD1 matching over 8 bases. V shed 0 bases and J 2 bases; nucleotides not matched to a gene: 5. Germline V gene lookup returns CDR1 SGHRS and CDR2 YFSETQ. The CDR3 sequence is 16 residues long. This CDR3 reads CASSLVTGEFTDTQYF. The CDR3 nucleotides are TGCGCCAGCAGCTTGGTGACAGGGGAATTCACAGATACGCAGTATTTT.

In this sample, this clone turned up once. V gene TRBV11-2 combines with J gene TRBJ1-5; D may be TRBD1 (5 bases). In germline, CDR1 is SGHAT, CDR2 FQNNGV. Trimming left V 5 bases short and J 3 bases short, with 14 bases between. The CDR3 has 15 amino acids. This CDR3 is CASSVTGGPNQPQHF. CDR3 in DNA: TGTGCCAGCAGCGTAACAGGTGGCCCCAATCAGCCCCAGCATTTT. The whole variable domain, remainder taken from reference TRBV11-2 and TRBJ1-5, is EAGVAQSPRYKIIEKRQSVAFWCNPISGHATLYWYQQILGQGPKLLIQFQNNGVVDDSQLPKDRFSAERLKGVDSTLKIQPAKLEDSAVYLCASSVTGGPNQPQHFGDGTRLSIL.

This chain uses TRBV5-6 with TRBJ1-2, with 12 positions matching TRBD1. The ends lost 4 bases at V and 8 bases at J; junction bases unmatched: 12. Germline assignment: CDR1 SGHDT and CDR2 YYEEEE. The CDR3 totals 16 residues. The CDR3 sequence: CASSTGTGGLRNGYTF. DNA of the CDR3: TGTGCCAGCAGCACCGGGACAGGGGGCCTGCGGAACGGCTACACCTTC.

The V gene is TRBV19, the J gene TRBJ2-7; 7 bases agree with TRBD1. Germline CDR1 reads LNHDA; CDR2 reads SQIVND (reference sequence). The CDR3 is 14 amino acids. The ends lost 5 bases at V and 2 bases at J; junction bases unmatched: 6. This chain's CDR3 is CASSSRTGTYEQYF. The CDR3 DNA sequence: TGTGCCAGTAGTTCCCGGACAGGAACCTACGAGCAGTACTTC.

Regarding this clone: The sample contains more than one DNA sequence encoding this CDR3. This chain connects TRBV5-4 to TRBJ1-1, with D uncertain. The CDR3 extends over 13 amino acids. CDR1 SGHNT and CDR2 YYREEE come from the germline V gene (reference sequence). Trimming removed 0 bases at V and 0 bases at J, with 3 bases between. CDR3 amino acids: CASSLDMNTEAFF. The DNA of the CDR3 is TGTGCCAGCAGCTTGGATATGAACACTGAAGCTTTCTTT.

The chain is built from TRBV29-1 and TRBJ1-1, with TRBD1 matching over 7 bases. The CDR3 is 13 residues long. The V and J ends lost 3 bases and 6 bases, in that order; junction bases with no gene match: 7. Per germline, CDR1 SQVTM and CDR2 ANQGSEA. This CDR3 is CSVDGGQRPEAFF. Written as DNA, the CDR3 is TGCAGCGTTGACGGGGGACAGCGTCCTGAAGCTTTCTTT. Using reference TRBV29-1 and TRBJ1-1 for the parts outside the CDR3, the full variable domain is SAVISQKPSRDICQRGTSLTIQCQVDSQVTMMFWYRQQPGQSLTLIATANQGSEATYESGFVIDKFPISRPNLTFSTLTVSNMSPEDSSIYLCSVDGGQRPEAFFGQGTRLTVV.

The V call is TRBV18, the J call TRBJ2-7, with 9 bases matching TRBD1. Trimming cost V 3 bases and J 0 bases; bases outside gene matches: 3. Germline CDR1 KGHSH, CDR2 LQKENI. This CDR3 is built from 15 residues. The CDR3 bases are TGTGCCAGCTCACCGGGGACAGGGAGCTCCTACGAGCAGTACTTC. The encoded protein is CASSPGTGSSYEQYF.

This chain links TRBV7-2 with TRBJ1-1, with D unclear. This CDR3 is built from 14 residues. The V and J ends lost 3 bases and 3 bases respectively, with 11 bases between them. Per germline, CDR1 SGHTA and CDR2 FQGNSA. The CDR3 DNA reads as TGTGCCAGCAGCTTCGATTTTCGGGACACTGAAGCTTTCTTT. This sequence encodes CASSFDFRDTEAFF.

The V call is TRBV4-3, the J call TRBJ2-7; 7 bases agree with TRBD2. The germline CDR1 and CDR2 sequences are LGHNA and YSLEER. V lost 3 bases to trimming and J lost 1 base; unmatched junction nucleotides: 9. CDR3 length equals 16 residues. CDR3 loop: CASSHSWRGGSYEQYF. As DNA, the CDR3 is TGCGCCAGCAGCCACTCTTGGCGCGGGGGTTCCTACGAGCAGTACTTC.

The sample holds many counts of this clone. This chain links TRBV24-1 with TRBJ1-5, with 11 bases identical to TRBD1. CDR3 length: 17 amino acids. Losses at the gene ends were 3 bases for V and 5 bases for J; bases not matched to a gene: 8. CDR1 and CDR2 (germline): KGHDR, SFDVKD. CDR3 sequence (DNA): TGTGCCACCAGTGATCTCCGGGGACAGGGGGTTCATCAGCCCCAGCATTTT. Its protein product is CATSDLRGQGVHQPQHF.

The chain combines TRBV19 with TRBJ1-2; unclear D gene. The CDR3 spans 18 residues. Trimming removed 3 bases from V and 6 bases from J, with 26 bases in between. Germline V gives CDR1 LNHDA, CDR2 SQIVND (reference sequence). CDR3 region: CASSIMGPGSGGENGYTF. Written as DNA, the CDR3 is TGTGCCAGTAGTATTATGGGTCCTGGTAGCGGTGGTGAGAATGGCTACACCTTC.

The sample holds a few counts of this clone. Here the CDR3 DNA reads TGTGCCAGCACGAGCGGGGAGGGAAGGACAGATACGCAGTATTTT. Residues: CASTSGEGRTDTQYF. V gene TRBV7-9 combines with J gene TRBJ2-3, with 7 bases matching TRBD2. Germline CDR1 reads SEHNR; CDR2 reads FQNEAQ (reference sequence). The V segment lost 7 bases and the J segment 3 bases; nucleotides outside the gene matches: 10. The CDR3 covers 15 residues.

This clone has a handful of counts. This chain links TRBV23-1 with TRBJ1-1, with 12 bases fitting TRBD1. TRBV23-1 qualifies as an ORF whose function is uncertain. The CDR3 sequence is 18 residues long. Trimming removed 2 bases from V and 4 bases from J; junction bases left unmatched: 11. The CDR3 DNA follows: TGCGCCAGCAGTCAACGCCGGGACAGGGGGCCCCTGGGCACTGAAGCTTTCTTT. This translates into CASSQRRDRGPLGTEAFF.

CDR3 region: CASSPRTDNTQYF. The DNA for the CDR3 is TGTGCCAGCTCACCCAGGACAGATAATACGCAGTATTTT. This chain joins TRBV18 and TRBJ2-3, with D tentatively TRBD1 (6 bases). Germline assignment: CDR1 KGHSH and CDR2 LQKENI. This CDR3 is 13 amino acids long. V lost 3 bases and J 7 bases, leaving 11 bases between the germline ends.

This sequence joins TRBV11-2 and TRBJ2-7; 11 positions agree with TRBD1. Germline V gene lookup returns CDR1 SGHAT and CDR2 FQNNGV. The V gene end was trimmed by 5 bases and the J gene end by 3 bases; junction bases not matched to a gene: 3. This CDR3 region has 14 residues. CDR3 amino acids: CASSPGTGGYEQYF. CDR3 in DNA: TGTGCCAGCAGCCCCGGGACAGGGGGCTACGAGCAGTACTTC.

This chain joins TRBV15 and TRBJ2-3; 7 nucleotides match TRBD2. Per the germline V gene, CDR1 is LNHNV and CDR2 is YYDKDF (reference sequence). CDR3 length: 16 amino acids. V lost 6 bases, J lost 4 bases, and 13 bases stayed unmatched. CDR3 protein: CATRTYAGTTADTQYF. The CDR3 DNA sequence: TGTGCCACCAGAACGTATGCCGGGACTACGGCAGATACGCAGTATTTT.

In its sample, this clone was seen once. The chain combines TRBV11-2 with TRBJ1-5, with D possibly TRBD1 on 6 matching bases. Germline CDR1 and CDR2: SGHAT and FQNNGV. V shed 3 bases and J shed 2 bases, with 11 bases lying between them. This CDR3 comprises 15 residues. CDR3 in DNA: TGTGCCAGCAGCTTGGGGGGGCGCGGCAATCAGCCCCAGCATTTT. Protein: CASSLGGRGNQPQHF.

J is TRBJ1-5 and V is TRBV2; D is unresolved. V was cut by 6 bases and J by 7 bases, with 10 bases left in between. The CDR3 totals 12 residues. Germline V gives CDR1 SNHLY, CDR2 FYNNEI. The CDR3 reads CASSYSGQPQHF. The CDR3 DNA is TGTGCCAGCAGCTACTCGGGACAGCCCCAGCATTTT.

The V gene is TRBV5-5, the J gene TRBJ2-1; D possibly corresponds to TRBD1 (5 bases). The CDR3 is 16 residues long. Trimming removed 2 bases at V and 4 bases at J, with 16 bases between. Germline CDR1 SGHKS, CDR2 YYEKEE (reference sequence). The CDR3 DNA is TGTGCCAGCAGCTTCTACTCGGCAGGGTTTTACAATGAGCAGTTCTTC. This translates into CASSFYSAGFYNEQFF.

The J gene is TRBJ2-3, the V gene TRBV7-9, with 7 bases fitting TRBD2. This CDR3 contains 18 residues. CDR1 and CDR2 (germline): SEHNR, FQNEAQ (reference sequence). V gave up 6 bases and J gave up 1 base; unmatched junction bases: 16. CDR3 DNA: TGTGCCAGCAGATTCCCTAGCGGCGGGAGTGATGGCACAGATACGCAGTATTTT. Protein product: CASRFPSGGSDGTDTQYF. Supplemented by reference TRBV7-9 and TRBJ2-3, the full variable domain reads DTGVSQNPRHKITKRGQNVTFRCDPISEHNRLYWYRQTLGQGPEFLTYFQNEAQLEKSRLLSDRFSAERPKGSFSTLEIQRTEQGDSAMYLCASRFPSGGSDGTDTQYFGPGTRLTVL.

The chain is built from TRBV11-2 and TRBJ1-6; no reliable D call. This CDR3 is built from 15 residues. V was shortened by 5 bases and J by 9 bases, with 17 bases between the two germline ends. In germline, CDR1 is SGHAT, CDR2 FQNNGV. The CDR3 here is CASSADIPLASPLHF. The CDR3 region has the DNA TGTGCCAGCAGCGCGGATATCCCATTGGCTTCACCCCTCCACTTT.